One and the same sample provided the 27 T cell receptor beta chains below, sequenced in a study of low-dose radiotherapy and immunotherapy resistance in tumors. TRAV and TRBV primers primed cDNA for both TCRalpha and TCRbeta. The authors amplified TCRs for 15 to 25 PCR cycles with a constant-region primer and a V-primer adapter. TCRdb called the reads again in MiXCR, with one record for every CDR3 protein. Of 35,000 to 45,000 distinct CDR3 sequences listed, 30% to 35% were seen once; the top ten hold around 4%. Time point specified: before trial treatment. The sequencing used PBMCs, collected before treatment. Every receptor here comes from a male donor with gallbladder cancer.

This clonotype was seen only once. The chain has TRBV3-1 and TRBJ1-1, with a possible D match to TRBD1 (6 bases). Trimming shortened V by 0 bases and J by 3 bases, and 11 bases separated the two germline ends. CDR1 and CDR2 from the germline V gene are LGHDT and YNNKEL (reference sequence). The length of the CDR3 is 15 residues. The CDR3, as DNA: TGTGCCAGCAGCCAAGAAACAGGGTGGGACACTGAAGCTTTCTTT. This translates into CASSQETGWDTEAFF.

This clonotype was detected once. This sequence is one base from a far larger clone and is likely a read error. V is TRBV24-1 and J is TRBJ1-2, with a possible D match to TRBD1 (5 bases). CDR1 and CDR2 (germline): KGHDR, SFDVKD. The CDR3 runs to 12 residues. V shed 9 bases and J shed 3 bases, with 10 bases lying between them. This CDR3 reads CATLGGDYGYTF. The CDR3 DNA reads as TGTGCCACCCTGGGGGGGGACTATGGCTACACCTTC.

The V and J genes are TRBV3-1 and TRBJ1-2, with D possibly being TRBD1 (6 bases). Germline assignment: CDR1 LGHDT and CDR2 YNNKEL (reference sequence). This CDR3 comprises 15 residues. Trimming cost V 4 bases and J 2 bases, with 14 bases left between them. The CDR3 nucleotides are TGTGCCAGCAGCCCCAAGGCGGGGGCCAACTATGGCTACACCTTC. It yields the protein CASSPKAGANYGYTF.

In its sample, this clonotype was seen many times. The chain couples TRBV6-5 to TRBJ2-3; weak D call: TRBD2 (6 bases). Germline values: CDR1 MNHEY, CDR2 SVGAGI. Trimming stripped 10 bases from V and 0 bases from J, with 14 bases between. CDR3 length: 14 amino acids. The CDR3 DNA follows: TGTGCCAAGGCCTGCGGGATCAGCACAGATACGCAGTATTTT. This gives the protein CAKACGISTDTQYF.

This clonotype has just a few counts. With a far larger clone one base away, a read error is the likely cause. The CDR3, as DNA: TGTGCCATCAGTGGGGGGACAGCCCTCTACGAGCAGTTCTTC. This encodes CAISGGTALYEQFF. The J gene is TRBJ2-1, the V gene TRBV10-3; 7 bases are a match to TRBD1. CDR3 size: 14 residues. V dropped 4 bases and J dropped 10; count of bases not matched to a gene: 10. Per germline, CDR1 ENHRY and CDR2 SYGVKD.

This clonotype has ten or more counts. J is TRBJ2-7 and V is TRBV7-6; TRBD2 aligns across 10 bases. Germline V CDR1 and CDR2: SGHVS, FNYEAQ. CDR3 size: 14 residues. V lost 5 bases and J lost 4; bases outside the gene matches: 5. CDR3 DNA: TGTGCCAGCAGCGGATTTAGCGGGAGGTACGAGCAGTACTTC. The encoded protein is CASSGFSGRYEQYF.

The V gene is TRBV4-2, the J gene TRBJ2-7; tentative D call: TRBD2 (7 bases). Germline lookup yields CDR1 LGHNA and CDR2 YNFKEQ. This CDR3 comprises 14 residues. Trimming cost V 3 bases and J 3 bases, with 12 bases left between them. CDR3 sequence (DNA): TGTGCCAGCAGCCAGAGGGGGGGTAACTACGAGCAGTACTTC. It codes for CASSQRGGNYEQYF.

J is TRBJ1-1 and V is TRBV3-1, with a weak D call TRBD1 (5 bases). Germline V gene lookup returns CDR1 LGHDT and CDR2 YNNKEL (reference sequence). This CDR3 contains 14 residues. Trimming shortened V by 1 base and J by 1 base, and 7 bases separated the two germline ends. As DNA, the CDR3 is TGTGCCAGCAGCCAAGGAGGGGAGAACACTGAAGCTTTCTTT. Amino acid sequence: CASSQGGENTEAFF.

The rearrangement uses TRBV7-9 and TRBJ1-1; 7 nucleotides match TRBD1. Per the germline V gene, CDR1 is SEHNR and CDR2 is FQNEAQ (reference sequence). The V and J ends lost 5 bases and 8 bases, in that order; junction bases with no gene match: 2. This CDR3 comprises 11 residues. The CDR3 region has the DNA TGTGCCAGCAGCGCGGACAGGGAAGCTTTCTTT. It codes for CASSADREAFF.

The chain uses TRBV5-1 and TRBJ2-4; unclear D gene. V lost 7 bases and J 13 bases, leaving 6 bases between the germline ends. This CDR3 has 8 amino acids. Germline CDR1 SGHRS, CDR2 YFSETQ. CDR3: CASYQQYF. The CDR3 DNA sequence: TGCGCCAGCTACCAGCAGTACTTC.

This clonotype has more than one count but fewer than ten. Mismatch with germline at one junction end may stem from a read error. This sequence joins TRBV4-2 and TRBJ1-5; D remains ambiguous. Germline V gene sequence: CDR1 LGHNA, CDR2 YNFKEQ. This CDR3 is 15 amino acids long. Written as DNA, the CDR3 is TGTGCCTGCAGCCAAGAGTTAGGTGGCAATCAGCCCCAGCATTTT. Translation: CACSQELGGNQPQHF.

This clonotype was seen ten or more times. The J gene is TRBJ2-7, the V gene TRBV3-1; the D gene is possibly TRBD1 (6 bases). The CDR3 runs to 15 residues. CDR1 and CDR2 from the germline V gene are LGHDT and YNNKEL (reference sequence). V gave up 1 base and J gave up 5 bases, with 15 bases separating them. The CDR3 protein is CASSQGPAGEDEQYF. CDR3 DNA sequence: TGTGCCAGCAGCCAAGGTCCGGCAGGGGAAGACGAGCAGTACTTC.

This clonotype has ten or more counts. V gene TRBV7-9 combines with J gene TRBJ1-3; no firm D call. V lost 3 bases to trimming and J lost 5 bases, with 8 bases between them. The CDR3 loop spans 13 amino acids. The germline gives CDR1 SEHNR, CDR2 FQNEAQ (reference sequence). The CDR3 reads CASSFRGRNTIYF. For the CDR3, the DNA is TGTGCCAGCAGCTTTAGAGGGCGAAACACCATATATTTT.

This clonotype was seen repeatedly, ten times or more. This chain links TRBV20-1 with TRBJ2-6, with D perhaps matching TRBD1 (8 bases). The CDR3 consists of 17 residues. The germline V gene encodes CDR1 DFQATT and CDR2 SNEGSKA (reference sequence). Trimming pared 5 bases from V and 0 bases from J, leaving 17 bases between. CDR3 nucleotide sequence: TGCAGTGCTCAACAGGGGGGGGAATTCTCTGGGGCCAACGTCCTGACTTTC. The encoded protein is CSAQQGGEFSGANVLTF.

This clonotype has more than one count but fewer than ten. V is TRBV28 and J is TRBJ2-1, with 11 bases lining up with TRBD2. Germline values: CDR1 MDHEN, CDR2 SYDVKM. The CDR3 length is 18 residues. V was pared by 5 bases and J by 2 bases, with 11 bases of the junction left unmatched. Written as DNA, the CDR3 is TGTGCCAGCAGTGGGGGGCTAGCGGGGGGACTGGCCTACAATGAGCAGTTCTTC. This translates into CASSGGLAGGLAYNEQFF.

In its sample, this clonotype was seen many times. The V gene is TRBV12-3 or TRBV12-4, the J gene TRBJ2-7; D remains unclear. Trimming left V 6 bases short and J 3 bases short, with 12 bases between. This CDR3 is built from 13 residues. CDR3 sequence (DNA): TGTGCCAGCAGCCAGGACGGTCTCTACGAGCAGTACTTC. It is translated as CASSQDGLYEQYF.

This clonotype was picked up one time. It differs at one base from a far larger clone, so likely a read error. This rearrangement joins TRBV13 to TRBJ2-2; D gene unclear. Trimming removed 10 bases from V and 5 bases from J, with 17 bases in between. Germline V CDR1 and CDR2: PRHDT, FYEKMQ (reference sequence). CDR3 length: 14 amino acids. The DNA for the CDR3 is TGTGCCACCCGCCGCAACGGCGGAACCGGGGAGCTGTTTTTT. It yields the protein CATRRNGGTGELFF.

The chain employs TRBV27 and TRBJ2-5; TRBD2 agrees at 8 bases. CDR3 length equals 15 residues. The V gene end was trimmed by 5 bases and the J gene end by 4 bases; junction bases not matched to a gene: 9. Germline V gene data show CDR1 as MNHEY and CDR2 as SMNVEV (reference sequence). The CDR3 region has the DNA TGTGCCAGCAGTCGGGACGGGAGGGGAGGAGAGACCCAGTACTTC. The encoded protein is CASSRDGRGGETQYF.

This chain connects TRBV7-9 to TRBJ1-1; D is undetermined. The V end lost 6 bases, the J end lost 8 bases, and 16 bases lay between the germline ends. The CDR3 consists of 13 residues. Germline assignment: CDR1 SEHNR and CDR2 FQNEAQ (reference sequence). In DNA form, the CDR3 reads TGTGCCAGCAGACCTACGATGCTTGAAGAAGCTTTCTTT. Protein: CASRPTMLEEAFF.

This clonotype appeared many times. V usage is TRBV12-3 or TRBV12-4 and J usage is TRBJ2-2; D is perhaps TRBD1 (6 bases). The V end lost 6 bases, the J end lost 1 base, and 9 bases lay between the germline ends. CDR3 length: 14 amino acids. The CDR3 DNA is TGTGCCAGCAGCAGGGGCCAGAACACCGGGGAGCTGTTTTTT. This codes for CASSRGQNTGELFF.

This chain connects TRBV20-1 to TRBJ2-2; D is possibly TRBD2 (5 bases). Trimming cost V 6 bases and J 5 bases, with 22 bases left between them. The CDR3 is 16 residues long. Per germline, CDR1 DFQATT and CDR2 SNEGSKA (reference sequence). CDR3 nucleotides: TGCAGTGCATACTACCGGGGTTTAGCGTCGACCGGGGAGCTGTTTTTT. Translation: CSAYYRGLASTGELFF.

This clonotype appeared many times. The rearrangement links TRBV10-3 to TRBJ2-7; tentatively, D is TRBD1 or TRBD2 (7 bases each). The CDR3 is made up of 16 amino acids. V was shortened by 8 bases and J by 4 bases, with 24 bases between the two germline ends. From germline, CDR1 is ENHRY and CDR2 SYGVKD. DNA of the CDR3: TGTGCCATCCCCAGGGGAGGGGGCCGCCCACTTTACGAGCAGTACTTC. Residues: CAIPRGGGRPLYEQYF.

The V call is TRBV25-1, the J call TRBJ1-6; no clear D. CDR1 and CDR2 (germline): MGHDK, SYGVNS. Trimming removed 6 bases at V and 0 bases at J, with 12 bases between. This CDR3 region has 16 residues. This chain's CDR3 is CASRDGESSYNSPLHF. Here the CDR3 DNA reads TGTGCCAGCAGAGACGGGGAGAGCTCCTATAATTCACCCCTCCACTTT. The full variable domain, its missing parts supplied by reference TRBV25-1 and TRBJ1-6, is EADIYQTPRYLVIGTGKKITLECSQTMGHDKMYWYQQDPGMELHLIHYSYGVNSTEKGDLSSESTVSRIRTEHFPLTLESARPSHTSQYLCASRDGESSYNSPLHFGNGTRLTVT.

The sample holds many counts of this clonotype. V usage is TRBV30 and J usage is TRBJ2-1; TRBD1 matches at 9 bases. J was trimmed by 12 bases and V by 0 bases; bases with no gene match: 9. CDR3 size: 14 residues. CDR1 GTSNPN and CDR2 SVGIG come from the germline V gene (reference sequence). This CDR3 is CAWSVYGQGTGQFF. CDR3 nucleotide sequence: TGTGCCTGGAGTGTATATGGACAGGGGACTGGGCAGTTCTTC.

This clonotype was observed a handful of times. The CDR3 DNA reads TGTGCCTGGAGTTTTAGTGGGGGGTTCACTGAAGCTTTCTTT. Residues: CAWSFSGGFTEAFF. The chain uses TRBV30 and TRBJ1-1; D possibly corresponds to TRBD1 (5 bases). Trimming left V 2 bases short and J 4 bases short, with 14 bases between. The CDR3 is made up of 14 amino acids. Germline CDR1 is GTSNPN and CDR2 is SVGIG (reference sequence).

This clonotype was detected ten times or more. The chain carries TRBV5-1 and TRBJ2-1; TRBD2 aligns across 9 bases. This CDR3 contains 13 residues. V shed 6 bases and J 9 bases; nucleotides not matched to a gene: 7. CDR1 is SGHRS, CDR2 YFSETQ, per germline. CDR3 region: CASTPKTSGEQFF. CDR3 DNA sequence: TGCGCCAGCACACCCAAGACTAGCGGTGAGCAGTTCTTC.

This clonotype is labeled as medium-sized (0.01 to 0.1%). The chain is built from TRBV28 and TRBJ2-2; D gene unclear. V dropped 3 bases and J dropped 6 bases, with 5 bases sitting between them. This CDR3 contains 12 residues. Germline V gene sequence: CDR1 MDHEN, CDR2 SYDVKM. This CDR3 reads CASSFLAGELFF. The CDR3 nucleotides read TGTGCCAGCAGTTTTCTAGCCGGGGAGCTGTTTTTT.